This TCR beta chain came from a study of neurological immune-mediated disorders. Study information: Disease course was recorded as relapsing-remitting for about 31 and secondary progressive for about 9% of the roughly 34 multiple sclerosis patients.

Each CDR3 protein is one row after TCRdb ran MiXCR on the 5' RACE reads. Here the sample spans approximately 100,000 distinct CDR3 sequences, under 4.5% being singletons. V trimming: 4 bases; J trimming: 3 bases; junction bases outside the gene matches: 8. This CDR3 spans 15 amino acids. Germline assignment: CDR1 SGHVS and CDR2 FQNEAQ. This clonotype has only a few counts. This chain links TRBV7-8 with TRBJ1-1; 7 bases are a match to TRBD1. This receptor was obtained from a woman between 50 and 59 years old with multiple sclerosis. Sequencing input: PBMCs. The CDR3 DNA sequence: TGTGCCAGCAGCTCGAACAGGGGTCGTGACACTGAAGCTTTCTTT. It yields the protein CASSSNRGRDTEAFF.